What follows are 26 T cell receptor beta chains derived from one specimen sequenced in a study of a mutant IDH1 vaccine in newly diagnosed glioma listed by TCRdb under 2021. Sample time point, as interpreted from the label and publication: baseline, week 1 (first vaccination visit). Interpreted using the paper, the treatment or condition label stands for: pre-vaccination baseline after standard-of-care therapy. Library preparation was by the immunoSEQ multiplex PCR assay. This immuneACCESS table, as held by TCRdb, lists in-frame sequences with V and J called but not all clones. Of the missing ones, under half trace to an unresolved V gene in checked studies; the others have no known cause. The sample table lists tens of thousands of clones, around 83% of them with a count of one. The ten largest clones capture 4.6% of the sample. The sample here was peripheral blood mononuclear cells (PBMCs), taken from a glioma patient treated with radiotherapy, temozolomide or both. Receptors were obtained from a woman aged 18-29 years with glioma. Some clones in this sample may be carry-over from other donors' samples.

The CDR3 loop reads CASSSTGHSYGYTF. In DNA form, the CDR3 reads TGTGCCAGCAGTAGCACAGGGCATAGCTATGGCTACACCTTC. The gene calls are TRBV27 and TRBJ1-2, with D tentatively TRBD1 (6 bases). Germline CDR1 reads MNHEY; CDR2 reads SMNVEV (reference sequence). V lost 5 bases, J lost 4 bases, and 14 bases lay in between. This CDR3 has 14 amino acids.

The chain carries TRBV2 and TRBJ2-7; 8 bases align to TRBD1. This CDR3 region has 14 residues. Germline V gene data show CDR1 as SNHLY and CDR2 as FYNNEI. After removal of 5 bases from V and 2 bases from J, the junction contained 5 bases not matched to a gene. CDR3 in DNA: TGTGCCAGCAGTTTAGGACAGGGTACCTACGAGCAGTACTTC. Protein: CASSLGQGTYEQYF.

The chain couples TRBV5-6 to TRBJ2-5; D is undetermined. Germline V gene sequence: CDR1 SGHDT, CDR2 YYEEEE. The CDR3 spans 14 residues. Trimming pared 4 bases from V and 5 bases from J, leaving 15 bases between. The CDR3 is CASSQGPLQETQYF. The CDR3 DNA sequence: TGTGCCAGCAGCCAAGGTCCCCTCCAGGAGACCCAGTACTTC. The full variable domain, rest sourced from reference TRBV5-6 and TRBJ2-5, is DAGVTQSPTHLIKTRGQQVTLRCSPKSGHDTVSWYQQALGQGPQFIFQYYEEEERQRGNFPDRFSGHQFPNYSSELNVNALLLGDSALYLCASSQGPLQETQYFGPGTRLLVL.

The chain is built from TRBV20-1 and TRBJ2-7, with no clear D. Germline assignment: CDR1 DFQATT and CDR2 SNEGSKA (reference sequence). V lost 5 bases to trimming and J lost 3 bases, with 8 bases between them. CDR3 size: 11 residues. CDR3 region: CSAPMGYEQYF. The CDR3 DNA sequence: TGCAGTGCTCCGATGGGCTACGAGCAGTACTTC.

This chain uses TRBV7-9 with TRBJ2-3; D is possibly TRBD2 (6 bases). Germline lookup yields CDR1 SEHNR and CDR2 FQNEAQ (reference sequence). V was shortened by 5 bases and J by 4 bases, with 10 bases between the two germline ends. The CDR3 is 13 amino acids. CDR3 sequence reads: CASSERRADTQYF. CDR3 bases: TGTGCCAGCAGCGAACGGAGGGCAGATACGCAGTATTTT.

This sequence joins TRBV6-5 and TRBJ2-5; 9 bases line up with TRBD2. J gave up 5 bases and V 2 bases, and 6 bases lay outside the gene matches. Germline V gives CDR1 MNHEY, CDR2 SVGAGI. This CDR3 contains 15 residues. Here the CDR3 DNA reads TGTGCCAGCAGTTACGGAGCGGGAGGTCTGGAGACCCAGTACTTC. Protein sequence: CASSYGAGGLETQYF.

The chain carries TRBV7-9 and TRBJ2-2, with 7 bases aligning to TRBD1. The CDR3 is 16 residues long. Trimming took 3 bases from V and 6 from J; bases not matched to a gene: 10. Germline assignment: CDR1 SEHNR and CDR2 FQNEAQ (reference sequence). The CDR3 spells CASSLGQNFPSGELFF. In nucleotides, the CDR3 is TGTGCCAGCAGCTTGGGACAGAACTTTCCTTCCGGGGAGCTGTTTTTT. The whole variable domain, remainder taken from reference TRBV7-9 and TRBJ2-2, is DTGVSQNPRHKITKRGQNVTFRCDPISEHNRLYWYRQTLGQGPEFLTYFQNEAQLEKSRLLSDRFSAERPKGSFSTLEIQRTEQGDSAMYLCASSLGQNFPSGELFFGEGSRLTVL.

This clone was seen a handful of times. This chain's CDR3 is CASSVVTSEAFF. Written as DNA, the CDR3 is TGTGCCAGCAGCGTAGTTACGTCTGAAGCTTTCTTT. This rearrangement joins TRBV9 to TRBJ1-1; D remains unclear. V lost 0 bases and J lost 6, with 6 bases in between. This CDR3 comprises 12 residues. The germline V gene encodes CDR1 SGDLS and CDR2 YYNGEE.

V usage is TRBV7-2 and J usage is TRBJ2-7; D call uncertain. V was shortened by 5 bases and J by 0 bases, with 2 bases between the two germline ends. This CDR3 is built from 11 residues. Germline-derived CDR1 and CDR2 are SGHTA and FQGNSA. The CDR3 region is CASSPSYEQYF. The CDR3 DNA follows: TGTGCCAGCAGCCCCTCCTACGAGCAGTACTTC.

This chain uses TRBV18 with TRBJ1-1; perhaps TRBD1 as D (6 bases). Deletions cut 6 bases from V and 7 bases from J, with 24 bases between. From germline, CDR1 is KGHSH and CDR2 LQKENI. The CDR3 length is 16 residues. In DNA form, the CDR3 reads TGTGCCAGCTCCAAGAACCCGGTTGGGGGCAGGGGTGAAGCTTTCTTT. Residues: CASSKNPVGGRGEAFF.

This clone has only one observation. This CDR3 is CASSLSASSYEQYF. As DNA, the CDR3 is TGTGCCAGCAGTTTATCGGCGTCCTCCTACGAGCAGTACTTC. The chain joins TRBV27 to TRBJ2-7; D is ambiguous. With 0 bases removed from V and 0 bases from J, the gap between germline ends came to 6 bases. This CDR3 has 14 residues. Germline V gene lookup returns CDR1 MNHEY and CDR2 SMNVEV (reference sequence).

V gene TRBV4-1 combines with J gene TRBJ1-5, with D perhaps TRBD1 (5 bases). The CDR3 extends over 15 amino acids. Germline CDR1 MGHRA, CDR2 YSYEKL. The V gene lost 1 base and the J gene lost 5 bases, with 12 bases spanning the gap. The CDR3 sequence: CASSQAGEGHQPQHF. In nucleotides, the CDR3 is TGCGCCAGCAGCCAAGCCGGGGAGGGACATCAGCCCCAGCATTTT.

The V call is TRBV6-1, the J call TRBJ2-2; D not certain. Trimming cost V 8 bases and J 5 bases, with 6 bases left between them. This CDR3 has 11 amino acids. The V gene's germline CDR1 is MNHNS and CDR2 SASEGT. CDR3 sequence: CASQGTGELFF. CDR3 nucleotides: TGTGCCAGCCAAGGGACCGGGGAGCTGTTTTTT.

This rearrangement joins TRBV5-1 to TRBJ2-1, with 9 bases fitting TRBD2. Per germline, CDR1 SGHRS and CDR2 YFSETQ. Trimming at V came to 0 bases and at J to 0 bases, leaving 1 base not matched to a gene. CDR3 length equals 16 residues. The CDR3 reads CASSLVAGVSYNEQFF. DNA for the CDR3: TGCGCCAGCAGCTTGGTAGCGGGAGTCTCCTACAATGAGCAGTTCTTC.

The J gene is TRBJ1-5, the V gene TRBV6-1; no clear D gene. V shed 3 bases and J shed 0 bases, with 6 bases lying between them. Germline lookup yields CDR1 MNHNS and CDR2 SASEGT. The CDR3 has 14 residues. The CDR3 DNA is TGTGCCAGCAGTGAGGCGTATAGCAATCAGCCCCAGCATTTT. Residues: CASSEAYSNQPQHF.

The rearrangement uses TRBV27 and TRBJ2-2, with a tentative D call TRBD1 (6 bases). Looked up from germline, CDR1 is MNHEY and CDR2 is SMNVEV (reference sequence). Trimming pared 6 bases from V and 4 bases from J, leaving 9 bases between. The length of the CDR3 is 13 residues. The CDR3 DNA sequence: TGTGCCAGCAGGAAAGGGGGCACCGGGGAGCTGTTTTTT. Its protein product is CASRKGGTGELFF.

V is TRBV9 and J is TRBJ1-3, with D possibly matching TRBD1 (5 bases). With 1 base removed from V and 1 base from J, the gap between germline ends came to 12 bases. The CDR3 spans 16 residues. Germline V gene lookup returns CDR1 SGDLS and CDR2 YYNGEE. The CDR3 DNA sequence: TGTGCCAGCAGCGTAAGCGGGGGTGGATCTGGAAACACCATATATTTT. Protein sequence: CASSVSGGGSGNTIYF.

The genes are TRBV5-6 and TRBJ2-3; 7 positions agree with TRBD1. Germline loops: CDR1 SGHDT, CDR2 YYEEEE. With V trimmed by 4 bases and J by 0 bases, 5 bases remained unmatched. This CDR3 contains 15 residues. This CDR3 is CASSPTGFSTDTQYF. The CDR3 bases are TGTGCCAGCAGCCCGACAGGGTTTAGCACAGATACGCAGTATTTT.

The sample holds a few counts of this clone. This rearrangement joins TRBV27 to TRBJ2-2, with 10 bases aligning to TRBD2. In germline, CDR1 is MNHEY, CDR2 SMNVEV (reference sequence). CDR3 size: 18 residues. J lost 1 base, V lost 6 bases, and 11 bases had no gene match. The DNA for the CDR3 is TGTGCCAGCAGCAGTAGACGGACTAGCGGAGTGAACACCGGGGAGCTGTTTTTT. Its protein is CASSSRRTSGVNTGELFF.

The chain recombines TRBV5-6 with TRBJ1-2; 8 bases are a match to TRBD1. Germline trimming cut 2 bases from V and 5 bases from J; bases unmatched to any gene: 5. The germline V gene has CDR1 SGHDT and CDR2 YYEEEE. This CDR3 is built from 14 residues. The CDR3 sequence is CASSFGQGLYGYTF. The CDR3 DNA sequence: TGTGCCAGCAGCTTTGGACAGGGTCTATATGGCTACACCTTC.

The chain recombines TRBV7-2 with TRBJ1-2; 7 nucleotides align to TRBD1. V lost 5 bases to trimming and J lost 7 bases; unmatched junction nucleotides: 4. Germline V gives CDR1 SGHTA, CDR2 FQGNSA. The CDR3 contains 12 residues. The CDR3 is CASSQGGAGYTF. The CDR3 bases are TGTGCCAGCAGCCAAGGGGGCGCTGGCTACACCTTC.

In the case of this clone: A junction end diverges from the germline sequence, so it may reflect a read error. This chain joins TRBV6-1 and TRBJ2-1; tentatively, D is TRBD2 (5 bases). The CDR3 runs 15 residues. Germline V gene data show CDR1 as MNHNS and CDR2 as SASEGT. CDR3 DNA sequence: TGTGCCAGCAGGGAAGTGAACGCGGGTTACCCTGAGCAGTTCTTC. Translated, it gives CASREVNAGYPEQFF.

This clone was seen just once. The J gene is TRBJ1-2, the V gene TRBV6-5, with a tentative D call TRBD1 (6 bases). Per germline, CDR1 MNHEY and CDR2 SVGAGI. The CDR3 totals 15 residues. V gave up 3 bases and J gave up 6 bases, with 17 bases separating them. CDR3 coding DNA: TGTGCCAGCAGTTATTCCGACAGGACTGGGCATGGCTACACCTTC. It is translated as CASSYSDRTGHGYTF.

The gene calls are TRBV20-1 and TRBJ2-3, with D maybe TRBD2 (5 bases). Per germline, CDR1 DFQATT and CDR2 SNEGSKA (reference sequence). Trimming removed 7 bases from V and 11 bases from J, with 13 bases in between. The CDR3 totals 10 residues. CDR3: CSVSQRQQYF. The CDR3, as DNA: TGCAGTGTCAGCCAGCGGCAGCAGTATTTT.

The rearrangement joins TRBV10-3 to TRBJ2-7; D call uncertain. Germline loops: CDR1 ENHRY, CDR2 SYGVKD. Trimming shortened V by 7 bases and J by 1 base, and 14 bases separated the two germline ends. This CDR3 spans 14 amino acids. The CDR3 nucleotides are TGTGCCATCACTCCCGACTTAGGGTCCTACGAGCAGTACTTC. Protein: CAITPDLGSYEQYF.

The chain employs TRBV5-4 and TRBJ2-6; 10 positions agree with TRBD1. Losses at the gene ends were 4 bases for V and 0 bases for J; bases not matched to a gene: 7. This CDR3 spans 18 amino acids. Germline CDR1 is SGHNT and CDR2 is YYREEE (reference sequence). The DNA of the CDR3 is TGTGCCAGCAGCGGGGGGGACAGGGGAGGCTCTGGGGCCAACGTCCTGACTTTC. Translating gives CASSGGDRGGSGANVLTF.